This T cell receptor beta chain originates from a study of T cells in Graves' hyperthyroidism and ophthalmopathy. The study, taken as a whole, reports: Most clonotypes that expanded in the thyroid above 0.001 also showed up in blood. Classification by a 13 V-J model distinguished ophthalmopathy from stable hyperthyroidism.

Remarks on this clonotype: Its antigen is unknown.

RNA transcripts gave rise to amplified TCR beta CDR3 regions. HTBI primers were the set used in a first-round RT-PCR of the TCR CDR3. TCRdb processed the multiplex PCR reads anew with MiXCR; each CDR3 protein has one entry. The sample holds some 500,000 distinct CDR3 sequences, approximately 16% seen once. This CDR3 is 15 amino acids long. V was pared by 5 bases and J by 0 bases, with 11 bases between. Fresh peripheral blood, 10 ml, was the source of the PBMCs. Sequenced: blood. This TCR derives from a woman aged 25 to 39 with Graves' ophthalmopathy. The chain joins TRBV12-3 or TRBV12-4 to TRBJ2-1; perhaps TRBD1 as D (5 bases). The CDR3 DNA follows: TGTGCCAGCAGTGTGACAGCGAACTCCTACAATGAGCAGTTCTTC. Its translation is CASSVTANSYNEQFF.